This passage covers 10 T cell receptor beta chains from one sample sequenced in a study of CD8 T cells in ankylosing spondylitis. TCRdb re-analysed the 5' RACE reads in MiXCR, keeping a single row per CDR3 protein. The profile shows about 400,000 distinct CDR3 sequences, around 20% of them singletons. What these receptors recognize is not known. Overall study findings and caveats: A motif in TCR beta, a set of about eight highly homologous variants, appeared characteristic of ankylosing spondylitis blood.

Sequences were obtained from blood, either unsorted or a sorted T cell fraction (not recorded which). Receptor source: a male donor with ankylosing spondylitis.

This clonotype appeared many times. The chain is built from TRBV30 and TRBJ1-2, with D hard to call. V lost 2 bases and J 8 bases, leaving 12 bases between the germline ends. This CDR3 region has 12 residues. The germline V gene has CDR1 GTSNPN and CDR2 SVGIG (reference sequence). CDR3 loop: CAWSLLYRGYTF. The CDR3 nucleotides are TGTGCCTGGAGTTTGCTATATCGAGGCTACACCTTC.

The chain links TRBV5-1 to TRBJ2-7; 9 positions agree with TRBD2. The V gene end was trimmed by 0 bases and the J gene end by 3 bases; junction bases not matched to a gene: 1. The CDR3 is made up of 14 amino acids. CDR1 and CDR2 (germline): SGHRS, YFSETQ. The CDR3, as DNA: TGCGCCAGCAGCTTGGGTAGCGGGAGCTACGAGCAGTACTTC. Protein: CASSLGSGSYEQYF.

This clonotype has ten or more counts. The rearrangement joins TRBV12-3 or TRBV12-4 to TRBJ2-2; 8 positions match TRBD2. Losses at the gene ends were 5 bases for V and 0 bases for J; bases not matched to a gene: 8. The CDR3 contains 17 residues. The CDR3: CASSPRLGRANTGELFF. CDR3 bases: TGTGCCAGCAGTCCCCGGCTCGGGAGGGCGAACACCGGGGAGCTGTTTTTT.

The chain uses TRBV20-1 and TRBJ1-4, with a weak D call TRBD1 (5 bases). Per germline, CDR1 DFQATT and CDR2 SNEGSKA (reference sequence). This CDR3 region has 15 residues. Trimming stripped 4 bases from V and 0 bases from J, with 12 bases between. For the CDR3, the DNA is TGCAGTGCTAACGGGGGAGTTGCAACTAATGAAAAACTGTTTTTT. This translates into CSANGGVATNEKLFF.

This clonotype has a handful of counts. The V and J genes are TRBV28 and TRBJ2-3; 7 nucleotides match TRBD2. There are 18 residues in the CDR3. Germline V gives CDR1 MDHEN, CDR2 SYDVKM. The V segment lost 5 bases and the J segment 3 bases; nucleotides outside the gene matches: 17. This CDR3 is CASSVTPPSGAVTDTQYF. The CDR3 region has the DNA TGTGCCAGCAGTGTAACCCCTCCTAGCGGAGCAGTAACAGATACGCAGTATTTT.

There are a few counts of this clonotype. The gene calls are TRBV30 and TRBJ1-4; 8 nucleotides agree with TRBD1. V was clipped by 2 bases and J by 2 bases; unmatched bases: 7. Per germline, CDR1 GTSNPN and CDR2 SVGIG (reference sequence). This CDR3 is 16 amino acids long. The CDR3 DNA sequence: TGTGCCTGGAGTCACCCTCGGACAGGGACTAATGAAAAACTGTTTTTT. Its translation: CAWSHPRTGTNEKLFF.

In its sample, this clonotype was seen a few times. The V call is TRBV10-2, the J call TRBJ2-3; D uncertain. This CDR3 is 18 amino acids long. CDR1 and CDR2 from the germline V gene are WSHSY and SAAADI. V was shortened by 2 bases and J by 1 base, with 19 bases between the two germline ends. The CDR3 here is CASSEPQRLGIGTDTQYF. In DNA form, the CDR3 reads TGCGCCAGCAGTGAGCCCCAGAGGTTAGGGATCGGCACAGATACGCAGTATTTT.

The chain joins TRBV28 to TRBJ1-2; D gene uncertain. The germline V gene has CDR1 MDHEN and CDR2 SYDVKM. CDR3 size: 12 residues. V was trimmed by 5 bases and J by 0 bases, leaving 4 bases between them. In nucleotides, the CDR3 is TGTGCCAGCAGTGGACCTAACTATGGCTACACCTTC. Its protein product is CASSGPNYGYTF.

The chain carries TRBV18 and TRBJ2-3, with a possible D match to TRBD2 (6 bases). Germline V gene data show CDR1 as KGHSH and CDR2 as LQKENI. The CDR3 spans 20 residues. With 3 bases removed from V and 5 bases from J, the gap between germline ends came to 30 bases. The CDR3 sequence: CASSPTELFGGAPEEDTQYF. In DNA form, the CDR3 reads TGTGCCAGCTCACCCACGGAGTTGTTTGGCGGGGCCCCTGAGGAAGATACGCAGTATTTT.

This clonotype was picked up a small number of times. V gene TRBV19 combines with J gene TRBJ1-5, with D maybe TRBD1 (6 bases). The CDR3 contains 14 residues. CDR1 and CDR2 from the germline V gene are LNHDA and SQIVND (reference sequence). V gave up 9 bases and J gave up 0 bases, with 12 bases separating them. CDR3 sequence (DNA): TGTGCCAGCGGGACACCTTATAGCAATCAGCCCCAGCATTTT. Residues: CASGTPYSNQPQHF.